A selection of T cell receptor gamma chains follows, all from one sample in a study of gamma-delta T cells after stem cell transplantation. TCRdb re-called the RT-PCR reads through CATT. The sample includes over 950 gamma-chain clones, around 17% of them seen just once. Sequenced: gamma-delta T cells. The origin of the receptors is a human donor. It is not recorded whose cells these are; they may come from a transplant donor. Both conserved end residues are trimmed from each CDR3.

ATWRRYKKL,TRGV3,TRGJ1/TRGJ2,9
ALWEPPQELGKKIKV,TRGV9,TRGJP,15
ALWDDCELGKKIKV,TRGV9,TRGJP,14
TTWDGPYKKL,TRGV2,TRGJ1/TRGJ2,10
ATWDISFKKL,TRGV8,TRGJ1/TRGJ2,10
ATWYPTGWFKI,TRGV4,TRGJP1,11
ATWDVNYYKKL,TRGV4,TRGJ1/TRGJ2,11
ATWDHWFKI,TRGV4,TRGJP1,9
ATWDGPTTGWFKI,TRGV4,TRGJP1,13
ALWGGREKL,TRGV9,TRGJ1/TRGJ2,9
ALWEVHYYKKL,TRGV9,TRGJ1/TRGJ2,11
ATWVGSSDWIKT,TRGV4,TRGJP2,12
ATWDGDKNL,TRGV4,TRGJ1/TRGJ2,9
ATWDRSKKL,TRGV3,TRGJ1/TRGJ2,9
ALWEPTGWFKI,TRGV9,TRGJP1,11
ATWDKATGWFKI,TRGV8,TRGJP1,12
ATWDGLDKKL,TRGV2,TRGJ1/TRGJ2,10
ALWEVAPSNYYKKL,TRGV9,TRGJ1/TRGJ2,14
ALWEVQELGKKIKV,TRGV9,TRGJP,14
ATWDGPLYYKKL,TRGV4,TRGJ1/TRGJ2,12
ALWGGYKKL,TRGV9,TRGJ1/TRGJ2,9
ATWDRLYYKKL,TRGV5,TRGJ1/TRGJ2,11
ATWDGPQDHTTGWFKI,TRGV4,TRGJP1,16
ATWDRLSYKKL,TRGV3,TRGJ1/TRGJ2,11
ATWDRVKKL,TRGV4,TRGJ1/TRGJ2,9
ATWDRPYYKKL,TRGV3,TRGJ1/TRGJ2,11
ATWDGPHYKKL,TRGV2,TRGJ1/TRGJ2,11
ATWDGPPRSGKL,TRGV4,TRGJ1/TRGJ2,12
ATWDSTTGWFKI,TRGV3,TRGJP1,12
ATWDVDYKKL,TRGV8,TRGJ1/TRGJ2,10
ATWDLSHYKKL,TRGV4,TRGJ1/TRGJ2,11
ATWERWIKT,TRGV2,TRGJP2,9
ATWDRRGWIKT,TRGV3,TRGJP2,11
ATWDRRGYKKL,TRGV4,TRGJ1/TRGJ2,11
ATWDTPLYYKKL,TRGV8,TRGJ1/TRGJ2,12
ALWEVPLGDKKL,TRGV9,TRGJ1/TRGJ2,12